This TCR delta chain appears in the sequencing data of a study of delta chains in infants with herpesvirus infections. Study results and caveats: Only the first time point after infection showed the public clonotype.

This clone qualifies as large (0.1 to 1%). Its target is not known. The same CDR3 can be traced to other DNA sequences in this sample. TCR cDNA was made from PBMC RNA with gamma- and delta-chain-specific primers. TCRdb made new clone calls on the RT-PCR reads using CATT. The data show 950 to 1,500 delta-chain clones, 25% to 35% seen once. The CDR3 consists of 19 residues. Germline V CDR1 and CDR2: GEAIGNYY, EKD. The V gene end was trimmed by 2 bases and the J gene end by 1 base; junction bases not matched to a gene: 10. This clonotype originated in a human donor who was a Ugandan infant, either HIV-exposed or HIV-unexposed (not recorded which). This sample comprised peripheral blood, obtained at time point 1 of longitudinal follow-up. The V gene is TRDV2, the J gene TRDJ3; TRDD3 matches 7 bases. CDR3 region: CACDKRGGSSSWDTRQMFF. The DNA for the CDR3 is TGTGCCTGTGACAAACGCGGGGGATCGAGTTCCTGGGACACCCGACAGATGTTTTTC.